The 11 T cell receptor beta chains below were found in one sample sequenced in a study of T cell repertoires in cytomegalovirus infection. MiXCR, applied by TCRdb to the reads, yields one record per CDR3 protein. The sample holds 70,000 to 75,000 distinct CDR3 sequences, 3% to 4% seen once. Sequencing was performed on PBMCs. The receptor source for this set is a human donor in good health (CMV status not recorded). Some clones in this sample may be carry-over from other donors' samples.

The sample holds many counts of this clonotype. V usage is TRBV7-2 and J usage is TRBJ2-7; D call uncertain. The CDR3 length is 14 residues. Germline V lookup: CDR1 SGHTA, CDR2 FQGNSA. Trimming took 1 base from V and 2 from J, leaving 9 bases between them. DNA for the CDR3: TGTGCCAGCAGCTTAGGTGGCAAAACCTACGAGCAGTACTTC. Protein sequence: CASSLGGKTYEQYF.

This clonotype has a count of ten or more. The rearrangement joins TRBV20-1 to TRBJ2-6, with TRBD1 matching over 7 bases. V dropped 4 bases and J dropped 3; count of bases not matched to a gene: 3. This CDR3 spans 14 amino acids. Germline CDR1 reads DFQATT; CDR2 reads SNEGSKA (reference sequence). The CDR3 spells CSAKTGLGANVLTF. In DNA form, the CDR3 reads TGCAGTGCTAAGACAGGGCTTGGGGCCAACGTCCTGACTTTC.

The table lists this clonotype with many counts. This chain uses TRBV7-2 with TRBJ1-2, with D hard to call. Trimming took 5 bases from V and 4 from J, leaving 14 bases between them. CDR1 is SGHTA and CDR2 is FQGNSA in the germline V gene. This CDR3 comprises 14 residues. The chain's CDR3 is CASSPPDGGYGYTF. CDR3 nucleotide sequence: TGTGCCAGCAGCCCCCCGGACGGCGGCTATGGCTACACCTTC.

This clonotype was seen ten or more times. Here the CDR3 DNA reads TGTGCCAGCAGCTTAAGAGGGAAGGGTGCGGAAAAACTGTTTTTT. Translated, it gives CASSLRGKGAEKLFF. J is TRBJ1-4 and V is TRBV7-2; no reliable D call. The V and J ends lost 2 bases and 8 bases respectively, with 15 bases between them. The CDR3 extends over 15 amino acids. Germline CDR1 is SGHTA and CDR2 is FQGNSA.

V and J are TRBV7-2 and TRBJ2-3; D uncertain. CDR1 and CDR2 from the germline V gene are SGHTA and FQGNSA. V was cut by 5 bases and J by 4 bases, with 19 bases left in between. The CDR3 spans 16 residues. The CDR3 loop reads CASSPDWGPSPDTQYF. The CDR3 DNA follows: TGTGCCAGCAGCCCAGACTGGGGTCCCAGTCCAGATACGCAGTATTTT.

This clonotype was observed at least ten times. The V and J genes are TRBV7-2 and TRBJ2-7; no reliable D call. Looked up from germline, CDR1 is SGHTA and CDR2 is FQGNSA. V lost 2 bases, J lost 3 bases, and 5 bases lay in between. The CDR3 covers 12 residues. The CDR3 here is CASSLSFYEQYF. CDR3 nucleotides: TGTGCCAGCAGCTTAAGTTTCTACGAGCAGTACTTC.

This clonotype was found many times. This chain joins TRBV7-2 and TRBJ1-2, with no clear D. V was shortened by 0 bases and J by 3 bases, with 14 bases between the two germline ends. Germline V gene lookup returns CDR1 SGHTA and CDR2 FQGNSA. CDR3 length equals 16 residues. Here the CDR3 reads CASSLARGYPDYGYTF. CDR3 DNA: TGTGCCAGCAGCTTAGCGCGTGGGTATCCGGACTATGGCTACACCTTC.

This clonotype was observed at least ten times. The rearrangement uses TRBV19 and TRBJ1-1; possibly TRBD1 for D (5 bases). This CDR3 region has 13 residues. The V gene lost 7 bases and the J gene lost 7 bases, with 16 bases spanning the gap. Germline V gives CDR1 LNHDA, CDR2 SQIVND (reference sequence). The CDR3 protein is CASNSGARHEAFF. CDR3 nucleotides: TGTGCCAGTAATAGTGGGGCTCGGCATGAAGCTTTCTTT. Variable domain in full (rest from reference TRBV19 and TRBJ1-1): DGGITQSPKYLFRKEGQNVTLSCEQNLNHDAMYWYRQDPGQGLRLIYYSQIVNDFQKGDIAEGYSVSREKKESFPLTVTSAQKNPTAFYLCASNSGARHEAFFGQGTRLTVV.

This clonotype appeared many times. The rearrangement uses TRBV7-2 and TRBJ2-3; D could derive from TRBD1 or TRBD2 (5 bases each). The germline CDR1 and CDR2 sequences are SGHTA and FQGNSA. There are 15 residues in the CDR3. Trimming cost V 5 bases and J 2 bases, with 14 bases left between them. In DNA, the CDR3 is TGTGCCAGCAGCATCACCGGGACCCACACAGATACGCAGTATTTT. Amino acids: CASSITGTHTDTQYF. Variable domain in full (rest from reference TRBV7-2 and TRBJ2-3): GAGVSQSPSNKVTEKGKDVELRCDPISGHTALYWYRQSLGQGLEFLIYFQGNSAPDKSGLPSDRFSAERTGGSVSTLTIQRTQQEDSAVYLCASSITGTHTDTQYFGPGTRLTVL.

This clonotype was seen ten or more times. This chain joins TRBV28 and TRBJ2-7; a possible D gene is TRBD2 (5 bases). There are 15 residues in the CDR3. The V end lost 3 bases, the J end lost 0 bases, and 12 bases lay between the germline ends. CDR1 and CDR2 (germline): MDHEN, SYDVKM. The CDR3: CASSFLGGPSYEQYF. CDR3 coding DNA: TGTGCCAGCAGTTTCCTCGGCGGGCCCTCCTACGAGCAGTACTTC.

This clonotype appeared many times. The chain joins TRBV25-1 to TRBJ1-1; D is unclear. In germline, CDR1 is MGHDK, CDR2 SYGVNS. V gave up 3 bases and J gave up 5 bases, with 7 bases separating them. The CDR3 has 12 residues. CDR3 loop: CASSDLNTEAFF. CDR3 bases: TGTGCCAGCAGTGACCTAAATACTGAAGCTTTCTTT.